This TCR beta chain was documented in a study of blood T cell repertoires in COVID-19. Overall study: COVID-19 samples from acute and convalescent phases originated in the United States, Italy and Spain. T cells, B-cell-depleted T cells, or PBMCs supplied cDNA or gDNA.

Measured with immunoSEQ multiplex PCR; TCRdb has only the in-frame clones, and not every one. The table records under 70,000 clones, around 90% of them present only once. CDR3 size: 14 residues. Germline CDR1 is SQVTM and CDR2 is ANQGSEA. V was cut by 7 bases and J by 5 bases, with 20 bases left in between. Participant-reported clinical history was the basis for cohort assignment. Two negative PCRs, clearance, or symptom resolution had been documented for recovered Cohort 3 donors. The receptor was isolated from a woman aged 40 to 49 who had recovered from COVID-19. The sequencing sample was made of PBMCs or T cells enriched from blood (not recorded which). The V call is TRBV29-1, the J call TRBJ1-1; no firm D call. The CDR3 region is CSAPAAYKGTEAFF. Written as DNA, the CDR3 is TGCAGCGCCCCAGCGGCCTACAAAGGGACTGAAGCTTTCTTT.